This T cell receptor (beta chain) appears in the sequencing data of a study of blood T cell repertoires in COVID-19 (dated by TCRdb to 2020 to 2022). A note on the overall study: Samples covering the acute and convalescent phases of COVID-19 were provided by collaborators in the United States, Italy and Spain. The prospective study material was composed of cDNA or gDNA derived from T cells, B-cell-depleted T cells, or PBMCs. Subjects who had been exposed to COVID-19, were actively infected with it, or had recovered from it provided the deeply sampled blood TCRbeta repertoires that made up the dataset. A freely available public database, intended as a resource for researchers studying the immune response to SARS-CoV-2, is where the repertoires were released. The samples were drawn from two sources: the first 160 participants of the ongoing ImmuneRACE study, and 950 to 1,500 subjects contributed by 6 global collaborators. Nearly every sample came with metadata listing a de-identified subject ID, COVID-19 status, age in years and sex. HLA class I and class II types, where available, came from metadata supplied by the sample provider rather than from assay-based typing. Results and caveats for the whole study, not just this receptor: How much clinical and demographic metadata was included differed by source and by participant, and the metadata was provided uncurated.

A note on this clone: The antigen it binds to is not known. Base qualities are missing; no much larger clone stands one base away.

Enrolling through a virtual design, the prospective study's participants ranged in age from about 18 to 89 years and lived across roughly 24 United States geographic areas. In the prospective study, participants were assigned to cohorts based on the clinical history participants reported in a screening survey and a study questionnaire. ImmuneRACE Cohort 3 recovered participants were defined by two consecutive negative NP/OP PCR tests, healthcare professional clearance, or symptom resolution. Each participant in the prospective study had whole blood, serum and a nasopharyngeal or oropharyngeal swab collected by mobile phlebotomists. Participants in the prospective study had the option to provide additional blood draws and questionnaires over an approximately 2-month period. Prospective study blood samples were shipped either frozen or at room temperature before DNA extraction. TCRbeta CDR3 regions were amplified from genomic DNA by means of the immunoSEQ Assay, a bias-controlled multiplex PCR. The paper's data handling went like this. Within the assay, amplification of reference gene primers was used to estimate how many nucleated cells each sample contained. Sequence reads were collapsed and filtered to measure the absolute abundance of every unique TCRbeta CDR3 rearrangement. For each sample, productive Simpson clonality was calculated as the square root of Simpson's diversity index across productive rearrangements. TCRdb limited this immuneACCESS table to in-frame rearrangements with V and J called. A share of clones is missing; checked studies link under half to unresolved V genes, and the rest is unexplained. V, J and clone size are those of that table, while D and trimming were read from the DNA. The sample table lists roughly 360,000 clones, around 86% of them with a count of one. The ten largest clones add up to 5% to 6% of the sample.

The sequenced sample was PBMCs or T cells enriched from blood (not recorded which). The origin of this receptor is a woman aged 45-59 years who had recovered from COVID-19.

The sequenced DNA is TGTGCCAGCAGCTTAGAGGACAGCTACAATCAGCCCCAGCATTTT. This is translated as CASSLEDSYNQPQHF. The rearranged chain carries TRBV7-2 and TRBJ1-5; TRBD1 is a possible D gene, resting on 6 matching bases. From its cysteine to its phenylalanine, the CDR3 spans 15 amino acids. Only the CDR3 DNA is retained, 45 bases long and in frame from the first base. V lost 1 base and J lost 3 bases; the stretch between them is 10 bases long. CDR1 and CDR2 are read off the germline V gene as SGHTA and FQGNSA. Full variable domain (CDR3 extended with the reference TRBV7-2 and TRBJ1-5 proteins): GAGVSQSPSNKVTEKGKDVELRCDPISGHTALYWYRQSLGQGLEFLIYFQGNSAPDKSGLPSDRFSAERTGGSVSTLTIQRTQQEDSAVYLCASSLEDSYNQPQHFGDGTRLSIL.